This T cell receptor (beta chain) was sequenced during a study of CDR3 diversity in severe acne. MiXCR, run by TCRdb on the PCR reads, gives a single entry per CDR3 protein. Counted here are tens of thousands of distinct CDR3 sequences, less than 65% occurring once; the ten biggest clones make up roughly 11%. Germline CDR1 is MNHNY and CDR2 is SVGAGI (reference sequence). The length of the CDR3 is 11 residues. Trimming pared 7 bases from V and 5 bases from J, leaving 8 bases between. The specimen sequenced was blood. This receptor was obtained from a male donor with severe acne vulgaris. The V gene is TRBV6-6, the J gene TRBJ2-5; unclear D gene. The CDR3 region is CASTDGETQYF. Here the CDR3 DNA reads TGTGCCAGCACGGACGGGGAGACCCAGTACTTC.